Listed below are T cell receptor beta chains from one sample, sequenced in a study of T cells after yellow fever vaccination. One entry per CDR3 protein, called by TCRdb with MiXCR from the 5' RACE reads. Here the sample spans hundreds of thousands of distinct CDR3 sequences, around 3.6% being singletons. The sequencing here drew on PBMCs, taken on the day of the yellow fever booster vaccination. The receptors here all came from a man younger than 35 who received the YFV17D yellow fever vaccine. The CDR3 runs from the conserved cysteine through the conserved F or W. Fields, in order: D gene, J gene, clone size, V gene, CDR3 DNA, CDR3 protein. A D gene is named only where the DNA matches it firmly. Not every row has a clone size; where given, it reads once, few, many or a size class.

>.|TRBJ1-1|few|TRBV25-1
TGTGCCAGCAGTGAACTTGTGGCCACTGAAGCTTTCTTT
CASSELVATEAFF
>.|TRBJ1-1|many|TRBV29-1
TGCAGCGTTGAGGCGGTTGGGGATGGAGCTTTCTTT
CSVEAVGDGAFF
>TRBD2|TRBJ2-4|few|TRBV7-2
TGTGCCAGCAGCTTAGCGCTTGTTGGCGGGGGGCGGGACATTCAGTACTTC
CASSLALVGGGRDIQYF
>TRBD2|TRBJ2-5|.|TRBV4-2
TGTGCCAGCAGCCGAGGTGGAGTAGCGGGGAAAGAGACCCAGTACTTC
CASSRGGVAGKETQYF
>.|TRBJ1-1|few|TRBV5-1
TGCGCCAGCAGCTCCCCCTCAGGGAACACTGAAGCTTTCTTT
CASSSPSGNTEAFF
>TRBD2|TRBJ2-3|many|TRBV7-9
TGTGCCAGCAGCCCCGGACTAGACACAGATACGCAGTATTTT
CASSPGLDTDTQYF
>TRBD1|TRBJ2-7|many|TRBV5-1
TGCGCCAGCAGCTTGGGACAGGGCTCAGGAGAGCAGTACTTC
CASSLGQGSGEQYF
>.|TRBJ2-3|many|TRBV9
TGTGCCAGCAGCGTAGGCGGCGCAGATACGCAGTATTTT
CASSVGGADTQYF
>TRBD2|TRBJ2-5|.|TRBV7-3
TGTGCCAGCAGCGGAGGGACTAGCGGGCAAGAGACCCAGTACTTC
CASSGGTSGQETQYF
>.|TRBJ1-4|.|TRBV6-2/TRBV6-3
TGTGCCAGCAGGAGTATGGACGATGAAAAACTGTTTTTT
CASRSMDDEKLFF
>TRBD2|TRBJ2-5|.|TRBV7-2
TGTGCCAGCAGCAGGGCGGGGGGGACCCAGTACTTC
CASSRAGGTQYF
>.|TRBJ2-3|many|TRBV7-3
TGTGCCAGCAGCTTCGGGGAAAACACAGATACGCAGTATTTT
CASSFGENTDTQYF
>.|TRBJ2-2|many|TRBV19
TGTGCCACCGCCCGGGGGGCAGGGGACACCGGGGAGCTGTTTTTT
CATARGAGDTGELFF
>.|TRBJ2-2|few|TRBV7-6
TGTGCCAGCTCAGGGTATCTTGGCACCGGGGAGCTGTTTTTT
CASSGYLGTGELFF
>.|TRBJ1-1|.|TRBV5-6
TGTGCCAGCAATACCTGGGGATCGGCTGAAGCTTTCTTT
CASNTWGSAEAFF
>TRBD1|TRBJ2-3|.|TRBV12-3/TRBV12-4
TGTGCCAGTTATACCGGACAGGGCGCCTATACGCAGTATTTT
CASYTGQGAYTQYF
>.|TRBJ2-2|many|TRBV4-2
TGTGCCAGCAGCCGCGTGGAACACAACACCGGGGAGCTGTTTTTT
CASSRVEHNTGELFF
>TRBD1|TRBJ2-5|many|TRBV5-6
TGTGCCAGCAGCCCGTACGGGACAGGGGATGTGGAGACCCAGTACTTC
CASSPYGTGDVETQYF
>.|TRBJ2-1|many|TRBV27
TGTGCCAGCAGTTTAACCTTCAGTGAGCAGTTCTTC
CASSLTFSEQFF
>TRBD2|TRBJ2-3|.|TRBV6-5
TGTGCCAGCAGTCAAACAACTAGCGGGGCGCCCACAGATACGCAGTATTTT
CASSQTTSGAPTDTQYF
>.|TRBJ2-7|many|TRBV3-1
TGTGCCAGCAGCCCAGGCCCCGCCTACGAGCAGTACTTC
CASSPGPAYEQYF
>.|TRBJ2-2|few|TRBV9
TGTGCCAGCAGCGTAGGGCAGAATTCCGGGGAGCTGTTTTTT
CASSVGQNSGELFF
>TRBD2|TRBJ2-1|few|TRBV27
TGTGCCAGCAGTTTACCCCCCCACGGCGGGGGTTACAATGAGCAGTTCTTC
CASSLPPHGGGYNEQFF
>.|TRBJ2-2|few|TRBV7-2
TGTGCCAGCAGCCTAACAGTTTCCGGGGAGCTGTTTTTT
CASSLTVSGELFF
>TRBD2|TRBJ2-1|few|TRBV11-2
TGTGCCAGCAGCTTCGGTACGGGGGGGGACAATGAGCAGTTCTTC
CASSFGTGGDNEQFF
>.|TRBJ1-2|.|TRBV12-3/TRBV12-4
TGTGCCAGCAGCCCCTCCAGGGTCAGAGGCTACACCTTC
CASSPSRVRGYTF
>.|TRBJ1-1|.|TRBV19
TGTGCCAGTAGTATTGGGTTGAGCGCCCCGGCCACTGAAGCTTTCTTT
CASSIGLSAPATEAFF
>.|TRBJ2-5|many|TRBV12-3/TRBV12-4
TGTGCCAGCAGTCTCGGAGGGGTGGGGACCCAGTACTTC
CASSLGGVGTQYF
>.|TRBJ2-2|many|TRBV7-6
TGTGCCAGCAGCTTCCCAGCGACCGGGGAGCTGTTTTTT
CASSFPATGELFF
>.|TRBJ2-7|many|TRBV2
TGTGCCAGCAGTGAAACCCCCTACGAGCAGTACTTC
CASSETPYEQYF
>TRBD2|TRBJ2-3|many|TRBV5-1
TGCGCCAGCAGCTTGGAGGGGACTAGCGGGGGCGCAGATACGCAGTATTTT
CASSLEGTSGGADTQYF
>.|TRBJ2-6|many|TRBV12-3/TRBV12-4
TGTGCCAGCAGTCCCACAGGTACTGGGGCCAACGTCCTGACTTTC
CASSPTGTGANVLTF
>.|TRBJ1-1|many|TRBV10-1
TGCGCCAGTTCCTCAACAGGGCTGGGTACTGAAGCTTTCTTT
CASSSTGLGTEAFF
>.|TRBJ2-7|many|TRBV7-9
TGTGCCAGCAGCTTGTCCGATTCCTACGAGCAGTACTTC
CASSLSDSYEQYF
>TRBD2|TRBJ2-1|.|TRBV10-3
TGTGCCATCAGGGGAGGAGCGGGGAGCTCCTACAATGAGCAGTTCTTC
CAIRGGAGSSYNEQFF
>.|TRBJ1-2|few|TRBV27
TGTGCCAGCAGTTTATCGTGGAGGCTACAGGCCTACACCTTC
CASSLSWRLQAYTF
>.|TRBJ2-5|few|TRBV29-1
TGCAGCCTCTGGGGCTCGGGAGAGACCCAGTACTTC
CSLWGSGETQYF
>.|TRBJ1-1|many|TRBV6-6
TGTGCCAGCAGTTACTCGGGCAGGGATAAAGCTTTCTTT
CASSYSGRDKAFF
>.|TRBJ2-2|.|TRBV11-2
TGTGCCAGCAGCCACTACAGGTCCACCGGGGAGCTGTTTTTT
CASSHYRSTGELFF
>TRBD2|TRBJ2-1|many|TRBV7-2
TGTGCCAGCAGTTTCCTAGCGGGGGGACCTCCTGAGCAGTTCTTC
CASSFLAGGPPEQFF
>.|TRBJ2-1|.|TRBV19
TGTGCCAGTAGTACCCGGAGGGTGGATGAGCAGTTCTTC
CASSTRRVDEQFF
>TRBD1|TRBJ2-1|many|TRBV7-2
TGTGCCAGCAGCTTAGGAGGGCCGGGACAGGGCCGAAATGAGCAGTTCTTC
CASSLGGPGQGRNEQFF
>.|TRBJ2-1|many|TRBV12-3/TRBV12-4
TGTGCCAGCAGTTTAGACGGCAATGAGCAGTTCTTC
CASSLDGNEQFF
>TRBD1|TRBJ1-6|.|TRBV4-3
TGCGCCAGCAGCCAAGATCTTGGAGACAGGGGGTCCTCACCCCTCCACTTT
CASSQDLGDRGSSPLHF
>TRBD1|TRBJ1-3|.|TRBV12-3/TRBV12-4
TGTGCCAGCAGGGACAGGGCTAAAAACACCATATATTTT
CASRDRAKNTIYF
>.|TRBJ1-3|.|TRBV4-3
TGCGCCAGCAGCCAAGAGCCAGGCTCTGGAAACACCATATATTTT
CASSQEPGSGNTIYF
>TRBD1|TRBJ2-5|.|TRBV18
TGTGCCAGCTCACCGCCCGGGACAGGCCAAGAGACCCAGTACTTC
CASSPPGTGQETQYF
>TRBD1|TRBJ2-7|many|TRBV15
TGTGCCACAAGCAAGGACAGGAAAGAAGTGGGCTACGAGCAGTACTTC
CATSKDRKEVGYEQYF
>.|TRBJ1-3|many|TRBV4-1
TGCGCCAGCAGCCGTGGAGGAAACACCATATATTTT
CASSRGGNTIYF
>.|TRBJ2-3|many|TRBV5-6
TGTGCCAGCAGCTTGGTTGGGGGCCACACAGATACGCAGTATTTT
CASSLVGGHTDTQYF